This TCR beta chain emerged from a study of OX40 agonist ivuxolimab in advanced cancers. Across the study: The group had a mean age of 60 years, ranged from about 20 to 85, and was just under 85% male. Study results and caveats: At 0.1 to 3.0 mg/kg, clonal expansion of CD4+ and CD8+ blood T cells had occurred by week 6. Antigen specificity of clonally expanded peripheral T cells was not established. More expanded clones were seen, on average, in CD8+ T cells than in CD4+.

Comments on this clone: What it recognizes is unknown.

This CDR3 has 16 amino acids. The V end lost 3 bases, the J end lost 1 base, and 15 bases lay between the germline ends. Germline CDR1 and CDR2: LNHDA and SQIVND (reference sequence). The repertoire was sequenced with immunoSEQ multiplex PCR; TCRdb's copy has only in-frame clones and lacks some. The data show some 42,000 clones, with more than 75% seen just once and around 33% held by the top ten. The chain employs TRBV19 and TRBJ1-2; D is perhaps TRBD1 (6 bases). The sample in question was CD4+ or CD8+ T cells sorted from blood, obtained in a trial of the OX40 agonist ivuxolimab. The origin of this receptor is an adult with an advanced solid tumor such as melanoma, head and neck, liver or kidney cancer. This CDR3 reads CASSIVRAGDNYGYTF. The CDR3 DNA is TGTGCCAGTAGTATCGTCAGGGCAGGGGATAACTATGGCTACACCTTC.